The present entry profiles one T cell receptor (beta chain) with its context. Antigen unknown. CDR1 is MNHEY, CDR2 SMNVEV, per germline (reference sequence). The CDR3 has 16 amino acids. Between the trimmed V and J ends, which lost 0 bases and 5 bases, there was a span of 14 bases. Naive CD8 cells were CD45RO-negative, positively selected for CCR7, excluding terminally differentiated effector memory CD45RA+ cells. This sample stems from a study of shared clonotypes between healthy human individuals. At the deep level, the assay was run. Replicate sorted-subset PCRs were loaded with 150 to 250 ng DNA, roughly 33,000 T cell genomes. The table came from immunoSEQ multiplex PCR; TCRdb's copy has only in-frame clones and leaves some out. The profile shows hundreds of thousands of clones, roughly 94% of them singletons. Study-level results: Non-shared clonotypes had lower generation probabilities than clonotypes shared by all four sorted-subset donors.

What was sequenced was naive CD8+ T cells sorted from blood. The chain joins TRBV27 to TRBJ1-5, with a weak D call TRBD1 (5 bases). The receptor's source is a man younger than 40 in good health. The CDR3 loop is CASSLSPFLGDQPQHF. The CDR3 DNA is TGTGCCAGCAGTTTATCGCCCTTTTTGGGGGATCAGCCCCAGCATTTT.